The 9 T cell receptor beta chains in this list originate from one sample, sequenced in a study of tumor and adjacent non-tumor tissue in lung cancer. TCRbeta libraries were built with three rounds of nested PCR, modified from ARM-PCR. MiXCR, run by TCRdb on the multiplex PCR reads, gives a single entry per CDR3 protein. The sample includes over 110,000 distinct CDR3 sequences, approximately 66% seen only once; the top ten take approximately 18%. RNA was extracted from bulk tissue without any cell sorting. Sequencing was carried out using lung tumor tissue. These receptors came from a man aged 55 to 70 with small cell lung cancer.

This clonotype was detected ten times or more. The chain couples TRBV11-3 to TRBJ1-1; no clear D. With 1 base removed from V and 4 bases from J, the gap between germline ends came to 13 bases. The germline gives CDR1 SGHNT, CDR2 YENEEA. The CDR3 extends over 15 amino acids. CDR3 loop: CASSLGAAQSTEAFF. CDR3 in DNA: TGTGCCAGCAGCTTAGGGGCAGCTCAAAGCACTGAAGCTTTCTTT. Full variable domain (outside the CDR3, taken from reference TRBV11-3 and TRBJ1-1): EAGVVQSPRYKIIEKKQPVAFWCNPISGHNTLYWYLQNLGQGPELLIRYENEEAVDDSQLPKDRFSAERLKGVDSTLKIQPAELGDSAVYLCASSLGAAQSTEAFFGQGTRLTVV.

The genes are TRBV12-3 or TRBV12-4 and TRBJ2-5; 12 bases fit TRBD2. V dropped 5 bases and J dropped 5; count of bases not matched to a gene: 6. The CDR3 length is 15 residues. The CDR3 loop reads CASSRLAGVGETQYF. The DNA of the CDR3 is TGTGCCAGCAGTAGACTAGCGGGAGTGGGGGAGACCCAGTACTTC.

Of note for this clonotype: Possible read error: a much larger clone is one base away. CDR3 residues: CASSDLVELFF. DNA for the CDR3: TGTGCCAGCAGTGACCTCGTGGAGCTGTTTTTT. The V and J genes are TRBV6-1 and TRBJ2-2; no firm D call. The CDR3 contains 11 residues. The ends were cut back, 3 bases at V and 10 bases at J, with 6 bases in the middle. Germline values: CDR1 MNHNS, CDR2 SASEGT.

This clonotype was detected a few times. The CDR3 coding sequence is TGTGCCAGCAGTGACCCCTTCAGGGGGACCTACGAGCAGTACTTC. As protein: CASSDPFRGTYEQYF. V usage is TRBV12-3 or TRBV12-4 and J usage is TRBJ2-7; 7 nucleotides line up with TRBD1. The CDR3 runs 15 residues. V gave up 5 bases and J gave up 2 bases; unmatched junction bases: 9.

On this clonotype itself: At one end the junction does not follow the germline gene, possibly because of a read error. The chain has TRBV12-3 or TRBV12-4 and TRBJ1-6; no reliable D call. The CDR3 covers 14 residues. The CDR3, as DNA: TGTGCCAGCAGTTTGTTAGGTTATAATTCACCCCTCCGCTTT. As protein: CASSLLGYNSPLRF.

With regard to this clonotype: Germline is not matched at one junction end, which may reflect a read error. This chain uses TRBV20-1 with TRBJ2-2, with D possibly TRBD2 on 5 matching bases. CDR1 is DFQATT, CDR2 SNEGSKA, per germline (reference sequence). This CDR3 spans 13 amino acids. The CDR3 sequence is CCASTSNTGELFF. The CDR3 DNA sequence: TGCTGTGCTAGTACCTCGAACACCGGGGAGCTCTTTTTT.

V usage is TRBV6-5 and J usage is TRBJ2-7; 7 nucleotides agree with TRBD2. CDR1 and CDR2 from the germline V gene are MNHEY and SVGAGI. The CDR3 runs 15 residues. The CDR3 spells CDSSYSGAGAEEQYV. The CDR3 nucleotides read TGTGACAGTAGTTACTCGGGTGCGGGAGCGGAAGAGCAGTACGTC.

Details on this clonotype: A much larger clone lies a single base off, so this may be a read error. The J gene is TRBJ2-1, the V gene TRBV6-2 or TRBV6-3; D unresolved. Germline values: CDR1 MNHEY, CDR2 SVGEGT. This CDR3 region has 13 residues. CDR3 protein: CATSYSNSNEQFF. CDR3 bases: TGTGCCACCAGTTACTCGAATTCCAATGAGCAGTTCTTC.

On this clonotype itself: No conserved phenylalanine or tryptophan is present at the end of the CDR3, so a read error is the likely explanation. This chain uses TRBV11-2 with TRBJ2-5, with D perhaps TRBD2 (6 bases). Per germline, CDR1 SGHAT and CDR2 FQNNGV. The length of the CDR3 is 17 residues. The CDR3 DNA reads TGTACCATCAGCTCCTGGTTAGGAGGGGCGCAGGGAGAGACCCAGTACCTC. The encoded protein is CTISSWLGGAQGETQYL.